This T cell receptor beta chain emerged from a study of tumor and adjacent non-tumor tissue in lung cancer. On this clonotype itself: The antigen is not known. The junction does not match germline at one end; this may be a read error.

This CDR3 spans 13 amino acids. The germline V gene has CDR1 SGHNT and CDR2 YENEEA. Points from the study as a whole: Higher tumor TCR diversity was associated with shorter survival.

The template was RNA from unsorted bulk tissue. More than 3 cm separated this lung sample from the edge of the tumor. Three rounds of nested PCR, following a modified ARM-PCR protocol, produced the TCRbeta library. TCRdb redid the calling of the multiplex PCR reads with MiXCR, one entry per CDR3 protein. The data hold 81,000 or so distinct CDR3 sequences, with 80% to 90% observed a single time. The genes are TRBV11-3 and TRBJ2-7; D is perhaps TRBD2 (5 bases). The TCR comes from a man aged 55-75 years with non-small cell lung cancer. Sequenced sample: distant non-tumor lung tissue. The CDR3 protein is CTSIPRRPYEQYF. CDR3 DNA sequence: TGTACCAGCATCCCCCGGAGGCCCTACGAGCAGTACTTC. The full variable domain, with the rest looked up from reference TRBV11-3 and TRBJ2-7, is EAGVVQSPRYKIIEKKQPVAFWCNPISGHNTLYWYLQNLGQGPELLIRYENEEAVDDSQLPKDRFSAERLKGVDSTLKIQPAELGDSAVYLCTSIPRRPYEQYFGPGTRLTVT.